The present T cell receptor (beta chain) was sequenced within a study of blood T cell repertoires in COVID-19. Here immunoSEQ multiplex PCR was the method, and the copy in TCRdb shows in-frame clones only, minus some. The table shows about 240,000 clones, with approximately 85% occurring only once. Germline CDR1 reads SNHLY; CDR2 reads FYNNEI. This CDR3 has 15 amino acids. The V and J ends lost 3 bases and 2 bases, in that order; junction bases with no gene match: 4. The V call is TRBV2, the J call TRBJ2-1, with 7 nucleotides matching TRBD1. The specimen was peripheral blood. This receptor was identified in a woman aged 55-75 years with active or convalescent COVID-19. CDR3 loop: CASSEGTAAYNEQFF. The CDR3 coding sequence is TGTGCCAGCAGTGAGGGGACAGCAGCCTACAATGAGCAGTTCTTC.